What follows are 4 T cell receptor beta chains derived from one specimen sequenced in a study of T cell responses to AZD1222 COVID-19 vaccine (dated by TCRdb to the early 2020s). The time point label here, explained by the study, means: about 28 days (+/-7) after the second vaccine dose. The receptor library was made with the immunoSEQ multiplex PCR assay. Entries here come from immuneACCESS through TCRdb and include only in-frame sequences with V and J called. Some clones fail to appear in such tables; in the studies checked, an unresolved V gene covers under half of the shortfall, and the cause of the remainder is unknown. The sample profile shows more than 75,000 clones; about 80% of them were found once. The ten top clones hold 1.3% of the sample. The source material was peripheral blood, sampled 28 days after the second AZD1222 dose. The receptors come from an adult who received the AZD1222 COVID-19 vaccine.

CDR3 loop: CASSTRTGRGSPLHF. The CDR3 bases are TGTGCCAGCAGCACCCGGACAGGGAGAGGTTCACCCCTCCACTTT. The rearrangement uses TRBV7-2 and TRBJ1-6; 8 bases agree with TRBD1. The CDR3 covers 15 residues. Per germline, CDR1 SGHTA and CDR2 FQGNSA. The V and J ends lost 5 bases and 9 bases, in that order; junction bases with no gene match: 9.

The chain couples TRBV7-2 to TRBJ2-7, with D hard to call. Trimming removed 7 bases from V and 5 bases from J, with 9 bases in between. Germline CDR1 SGHTA, CDR2 FQGNSA. The CDR3 covers 11 residues. CDR3 in DNA: TGTGCCAGCACCCTAGGGCACGAGCAGTACTTC. As protein: CASTLGHEQYF.

The chain couples TRBV6-5 to TRBJ2-7; D perhaps matches TRBD1 (6 bases). The CDR3 is made up of 13 amino acids. Germline CDR1 is MNHEY and CDR2 is SVGAGI. With 5 bases removed from V and 6 bases from J, the gap between germline ends came to 14 bases. The CDR3 bases are TGTGCCAGCAGTCCAGGGGCCTCCGGCGAGCAGTACTTC. This gives the protein CASSPGASGEQYF.

The chain links TRBV7-9 to TRBJ2-3; 7 bases fit TRBD1. This CDR3 comprises 17 residues. V lost 6 bases to trimming and J lost 0 bases; unmatched junction nucleotides: 12. CDR1 is SEHNR, CDR2 FQNEAQ, per germline (reference sequence). The CDR3 region is CASSLAGDSLSTDTQYF. The CDR3 bases are TGTGCCAGCAGTCTAGCAGGGGACAGCCTGAGCACAGATACGCAGTATTTT. Full variable domain (outside the CDR3, taken from reference TRBV7-9 and TRBJ2-3): DTGVSQNPRHKITKRGQNVTFRCDPISEHNRLYWYRQTLGQGPEFLTYFQNEAQLEKSRLLSDRFSAERPKGSFSTLEIQRTEQGDSAMYLCASSLAGDSLSTDTQYFGPGTRLTVL.